A single TCR beta chain is shown here with its context. CDR3 length: 16 amino acids. After removal of 1 base from V and 8 bases from J, the junction contained 6 bases not matched to a gene. Germline V gives CDR1 LGHNA, CDR2 YSLEER. The entry originates in a study of blood T cells in healthy people across ages. Combining a sample-barcoded 5' primer with a J-beta primer mix, a second PCR ran for 7 to 11 cycles. CDR3-containing paired-end reads numbered at least 2.5 million in each sample. TCRdb re-called the 5' RACE reads with MiXCR, one entry per CDR3 protein. The repertoire consists of 780,000 or so distinct CDR3 sequences, with 25% occurring once and the leading ten covering roughly 3.5%. Another study also made use of these data, one on T cells of mothers and their children. That study adds: A few healthy Caucasian mothers gave samples, and so did their six children.

This chain joins TRBV4-3 and TRBJ2-1, with 12 nucleotides matching TRBD2. This receptor was taken from a boy younger than 18 in good health. Sequenced: blood. Here the CDR3 reads CASSQGWTSGNDEQFF. In nucleotides, the CDR3 is TGCGCCAGCAGCCAAGGGTGGACTAGCGGGAACGATGAGCAGTTCTTC.